This T cell receptor (beta chain) was sequenced in a study of T cell repertoires in ileal Crohn's disease. General observations from the study: Active smokers at surgery had more clonal expansions than non-smokers.

In the case of this clone: Antigen unknown.

Patients were adults with ileal or ileocolonic Crohn's disease needing resection. The data were produced by immunoSEQ multiplex PCR, yet TCRdb's version contains in-frame clones alone and is incomplete. The sample has tens of thousands of clones, about 81% seen once; the top ten hold roughly 5.4%. Source material: ileal tissue. The clonotype comes from an adult with Crohn's disease.

The CDR3 reads CASSLFQGQETQYF. In nucleotides, the CDR3 is TGTGCCAGCAGCTTGTTTCAGGGCCAAGAGACCCAGTACTTC. The chain employs TRBV5-4 and TRBJ2-5; perhaps TRBD1 as D (5 bases). The CDR3 is 14 amino acids. Germline CDR1 SGHNT, CDR2 YYREEE (reference sequence). With 1 base removed from V and 1 base from J, the gap between germline ends came to 8 bases.